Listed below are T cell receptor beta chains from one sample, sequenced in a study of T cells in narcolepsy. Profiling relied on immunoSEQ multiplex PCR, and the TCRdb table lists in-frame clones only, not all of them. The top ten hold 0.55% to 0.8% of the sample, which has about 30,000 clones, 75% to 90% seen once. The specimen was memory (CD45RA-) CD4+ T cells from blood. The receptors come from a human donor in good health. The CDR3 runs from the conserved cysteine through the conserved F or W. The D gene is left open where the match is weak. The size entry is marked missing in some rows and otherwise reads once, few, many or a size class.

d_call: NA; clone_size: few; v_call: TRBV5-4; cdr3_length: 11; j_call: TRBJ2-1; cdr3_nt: TGTGCCAGCAGCGGTTTGGGGGAGCAGTTCTTC; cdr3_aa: CASSGLGEQFF
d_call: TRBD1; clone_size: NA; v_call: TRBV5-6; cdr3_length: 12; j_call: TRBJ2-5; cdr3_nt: TGTGCCAGCAGGGGGACAGGAGAGACCCAGTACTTC; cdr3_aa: CASRGTGETQYF
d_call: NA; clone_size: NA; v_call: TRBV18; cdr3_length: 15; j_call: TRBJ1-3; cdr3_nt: TGTGCCAGCTCACCACTAGGTGGTTCAGGAAACACCATATATTTT; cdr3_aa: CASSPLGGSGNTIYF
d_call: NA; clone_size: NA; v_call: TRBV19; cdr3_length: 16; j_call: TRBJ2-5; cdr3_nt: TGTGCCAGTAGTCCGCGGACAAATAGTAGACAAGAGACCCAGTACTTC; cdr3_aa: CASSPRTNSRQETQYF
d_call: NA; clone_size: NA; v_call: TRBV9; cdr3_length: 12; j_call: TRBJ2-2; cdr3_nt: TGTGCCAGCAGCTGGTCCACCGGGGAGCTGTTTTTT; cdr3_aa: CASSWSTGELFF
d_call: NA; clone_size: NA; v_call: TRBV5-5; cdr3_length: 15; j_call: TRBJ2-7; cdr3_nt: TGTGCCAGCAGCTTAGGTCCGGCAACCTCCTACGAGCAGTACTTC; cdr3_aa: CASSLGPATSYEQYF
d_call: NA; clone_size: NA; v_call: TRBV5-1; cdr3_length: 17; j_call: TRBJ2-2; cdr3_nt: TGCGCCAGCAGCGAAACCCCAAGGGGAGCGAACACCGGGGAGCTGTTTTTT; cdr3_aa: CASSETPRGANTGELFF
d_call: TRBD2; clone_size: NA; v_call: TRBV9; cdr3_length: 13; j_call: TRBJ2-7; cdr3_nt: TGTGCCAGCAGCCCCGGGGGGGGAAACGAGCAGTACTTC; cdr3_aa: CASSPGGGNEQYF
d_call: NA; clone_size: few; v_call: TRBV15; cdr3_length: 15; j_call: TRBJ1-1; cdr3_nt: TGTGCCACCAGCAGGGACGGACAGACAAACACTGAAGCTTTCTTT; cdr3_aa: CATSRDGQTNTEAFF
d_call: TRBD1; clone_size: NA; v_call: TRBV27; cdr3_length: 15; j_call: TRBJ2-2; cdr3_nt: TGTGCCAGCAGGAGCCGGGACAGGGTACCCGGGGAGCTGTTTTTT; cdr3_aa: CASRSRDRVPGELFF
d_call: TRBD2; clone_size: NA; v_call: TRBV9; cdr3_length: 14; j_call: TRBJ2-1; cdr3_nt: TGTGCCAGCAGCGTCCGTCTAGCGGGCTCAGAGCAGTTCTTC; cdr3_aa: CASSVRLAGSEQFF
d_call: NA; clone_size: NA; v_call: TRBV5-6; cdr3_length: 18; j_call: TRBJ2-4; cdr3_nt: TGTGCCAGCAGCTTTAAAACCGGATCCTTCGACGTTAAGAACATTCAGTACTTC; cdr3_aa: CASSFKTGSFDVKNIQYF
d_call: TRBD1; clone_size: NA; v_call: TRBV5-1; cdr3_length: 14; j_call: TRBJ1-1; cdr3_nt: TGCGCCAGCAGCTCGGGACAGGGGGGCACTGAAGCTTTCTTT; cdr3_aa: CASSSGQGGTEAFF
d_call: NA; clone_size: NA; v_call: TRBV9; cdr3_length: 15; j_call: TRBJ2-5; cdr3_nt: TGTGCCAGCAGTAGCCAAGGGGCAACTGGGGAGACCCAGTACTTC; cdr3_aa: CASSSQGATGETQYF
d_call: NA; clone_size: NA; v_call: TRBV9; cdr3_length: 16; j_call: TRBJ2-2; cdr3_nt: TGTGCCAGCAGCGTAGGGGGAGCTCAGCACACCGGGGAGCTGTTTTTT; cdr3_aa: CASSVGGAQHTGELFF
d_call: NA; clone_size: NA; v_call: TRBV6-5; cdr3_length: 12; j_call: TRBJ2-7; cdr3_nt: TGTGCCAGCAAAGGGGGGGGCTACGAGCAGTACTTC; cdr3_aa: CASKGGGYEQYF
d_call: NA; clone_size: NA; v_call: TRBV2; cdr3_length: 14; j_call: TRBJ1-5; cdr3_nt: TGTGCCAGCAGTATTGACAGTCCGAATCAGCCCCAGCATTTT; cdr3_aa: CASSIDSPNQPQHF
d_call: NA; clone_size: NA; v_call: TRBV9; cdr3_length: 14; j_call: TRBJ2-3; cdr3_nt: TGTGCCAGCAGCCTCACAGGGCGCACAGATACGCAGTATTTT; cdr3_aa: CASSLTGRTDTQYF
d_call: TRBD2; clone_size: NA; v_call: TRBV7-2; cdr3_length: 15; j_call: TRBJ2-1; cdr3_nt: TGTGCCAGCAGCCGGACTAGCGGGGGCCCCCATGAGCAGTTCTTC; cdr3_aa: CASSRTSGGPHEQFF
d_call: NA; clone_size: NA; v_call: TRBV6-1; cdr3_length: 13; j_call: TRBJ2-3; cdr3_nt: TGTGCCAGCAGTGAGACCATGTTGGATACGCAGTATTTT; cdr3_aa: CASSETMLDTQYF
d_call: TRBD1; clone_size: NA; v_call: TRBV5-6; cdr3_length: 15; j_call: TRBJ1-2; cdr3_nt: TGTGCCAGCAGCTCCTGGACAGGCCCCCCTAGAGGCTACACCTTC; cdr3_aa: CASSSWTGPPRGYTF
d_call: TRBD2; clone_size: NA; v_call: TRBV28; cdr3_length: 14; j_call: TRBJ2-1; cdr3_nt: TGTGCCAGCAGTTGGGGGGGTTCTTACAATGAGCAGTTCTTC; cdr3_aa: CASSWGGSYNEQFF
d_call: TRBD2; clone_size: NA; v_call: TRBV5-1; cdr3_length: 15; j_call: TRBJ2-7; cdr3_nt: TGCGCCAGCAGCTTGACTAGCGGGGGGTCCTACGAGCAGTACTTC; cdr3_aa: CASSLTSGGSYEQYF
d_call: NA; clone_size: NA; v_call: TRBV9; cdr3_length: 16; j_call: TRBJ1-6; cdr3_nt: TGTGCCAGCAGCGAGGAGGGTGGACAGTATAATTCACCCCTCCACTTT; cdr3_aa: CASSEEGGQYNSPLHF
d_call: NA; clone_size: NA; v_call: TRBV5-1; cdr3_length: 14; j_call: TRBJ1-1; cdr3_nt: TGCGCCAGCAGCTTGGGTTGGGAGGGCACTGAAGCTTTCTTT; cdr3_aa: CASSLGWEGTEAFF
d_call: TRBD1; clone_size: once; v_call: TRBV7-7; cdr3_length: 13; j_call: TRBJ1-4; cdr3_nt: TGTGCCGTGTGGGACAGATTAACTGAAAAACTGTTTTTT; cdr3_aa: CAVWDRLTEKLFF
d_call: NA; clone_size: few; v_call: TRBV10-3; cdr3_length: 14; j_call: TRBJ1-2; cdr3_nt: TGTGCCATCAGTGGGACAGTCCGAAACTATGGCTACACCTTC; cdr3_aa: CAISGTVRNYGYTF
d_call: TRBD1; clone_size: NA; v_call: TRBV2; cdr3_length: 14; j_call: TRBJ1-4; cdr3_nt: TGTGCCAGCAGAAGGACAGGGGGCGAGGAAAAACTGTTTTTT; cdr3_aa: CASRRTGGEEKLFF
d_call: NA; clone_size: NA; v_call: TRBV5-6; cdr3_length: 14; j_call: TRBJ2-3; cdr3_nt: TGTGCCAGCAGCTTAGGGACACACACAGATACGCAGTATTTT; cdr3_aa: CASSLGTHTDTQYF
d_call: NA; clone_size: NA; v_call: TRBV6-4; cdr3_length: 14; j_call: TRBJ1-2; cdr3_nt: TGTGCCAGCAGAGGGACACACTCTACGGGGGGCTACACCTTC; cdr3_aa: CASRGTHSTGGYTF
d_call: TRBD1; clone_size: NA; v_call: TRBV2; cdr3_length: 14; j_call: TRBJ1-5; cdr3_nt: TGTGCCAGCCGGAGGGGACAGAGCAATCAGCCCCAGCATTTT; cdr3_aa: CASRRGQSNQPQHF
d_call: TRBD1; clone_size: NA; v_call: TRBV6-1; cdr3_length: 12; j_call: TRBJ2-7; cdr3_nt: TGTGCCGTATTGGACAGGGTTAACGAGCAGTACTTC; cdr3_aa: CAVLDRVNEQYF
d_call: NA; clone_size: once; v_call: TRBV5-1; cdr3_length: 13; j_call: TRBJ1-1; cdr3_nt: TGCGCCAGCAGCTATACAACGAACACTGAAGCTTTCTTT; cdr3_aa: CASSYTTNTEAFF
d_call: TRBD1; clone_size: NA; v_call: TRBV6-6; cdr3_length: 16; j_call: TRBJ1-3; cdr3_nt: TGTGCCAGCAGTCATAATGTGCCGGGACAGGCAAACACCATATATTTT; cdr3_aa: CASSHNVPGQANTIYF
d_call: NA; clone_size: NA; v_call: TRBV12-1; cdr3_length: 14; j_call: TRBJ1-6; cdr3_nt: TGTGCCAGCAGCTTTAGCCAGGGGGAATCACCCCTCCACTTT; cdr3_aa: CASSFSQGESPLHF
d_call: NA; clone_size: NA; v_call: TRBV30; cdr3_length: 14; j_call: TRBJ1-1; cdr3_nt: TGTGCCTGGAGCACAGACACAGCGAACACTGAAGCTTTCTTT; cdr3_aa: CAWSTDTANTEAFF
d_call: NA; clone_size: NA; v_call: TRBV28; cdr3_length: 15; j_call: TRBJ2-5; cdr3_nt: TGTGCCAGCAGTTCCCTTACGCAGGGGAAAAAGACCCAGTACTTC; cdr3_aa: CASSSLTQGKKTQYF
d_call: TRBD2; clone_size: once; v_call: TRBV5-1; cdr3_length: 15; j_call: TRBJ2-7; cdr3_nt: TGCGCCAGCAGCTTGGTTGCGGGGGGCTCCTACGAGCAGTACTTC; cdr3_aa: CASSLVAGGSYEQYF
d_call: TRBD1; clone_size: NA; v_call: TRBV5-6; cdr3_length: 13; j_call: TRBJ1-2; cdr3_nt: TGTGCCAGCAGCGTGACAGGGGGCTATGGCTACACCTTC; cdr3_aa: CASSVTGGYGYTF
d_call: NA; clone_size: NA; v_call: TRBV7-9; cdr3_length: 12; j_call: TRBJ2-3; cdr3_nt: TGTGCCAGCAGCTCGGCAGGGCACACGCAGTATTTT; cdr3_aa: CASSSAGHTQYF
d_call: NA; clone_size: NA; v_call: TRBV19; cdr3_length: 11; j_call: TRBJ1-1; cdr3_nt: TGTGCTCCGACCCAAAACACTGAAGCTTTCTTT; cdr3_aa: CAPTQNTEAFF
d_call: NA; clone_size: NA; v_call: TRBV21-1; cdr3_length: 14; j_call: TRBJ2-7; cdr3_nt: TGTGCCAGCAGCGTATGGGACTACTCCTACGAGCAGTACTTC; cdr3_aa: CASSVWDYSYEQYF
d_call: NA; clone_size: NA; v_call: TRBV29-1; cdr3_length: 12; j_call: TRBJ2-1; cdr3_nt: TGCAGCGGAAAGGAGGGGAGGAATGAGCAGTTCTTC; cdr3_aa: CSGKEGRNEQFF
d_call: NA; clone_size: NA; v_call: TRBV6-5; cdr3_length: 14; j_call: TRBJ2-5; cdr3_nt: TGTGCCAGCAGTGCGGGCCTCAGCGGAGAGACCCAGTACTTC; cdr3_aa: CASSAGLSGETQYF
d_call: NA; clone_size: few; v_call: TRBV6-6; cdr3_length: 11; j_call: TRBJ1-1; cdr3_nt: TGTGCCAGCAGGTCTCGCACTGAAGCTTTCTTT; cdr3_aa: CASRSRTEAFF
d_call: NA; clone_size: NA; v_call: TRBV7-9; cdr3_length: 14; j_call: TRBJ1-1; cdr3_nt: TGTGCCAGCAGCTTAGCGACGGGGGGGCCTGAAGCTTTCTTT; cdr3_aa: CASSLATGGPEAFF
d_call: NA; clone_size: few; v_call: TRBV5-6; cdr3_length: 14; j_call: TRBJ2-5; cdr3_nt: TGTGCCAGCAGCTTGGTCACATCGGGAGAGACCCAGTACTTC; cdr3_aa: CASSLVTSGETQYF
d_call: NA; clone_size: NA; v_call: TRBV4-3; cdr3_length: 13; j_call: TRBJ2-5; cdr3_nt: TGCGCCAGCAGCCCCGGAGGCCGAGAGACCCAGTACTTC; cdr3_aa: CASSPGGRETQYF